These 4 T cell receptor beta chains share one sample of origin, sequenced in a study of cytomegalovirus exposure and HLA in healthy donors. Both 60 Vbeta primers and 13 Jbeta primers went into the PCR. Clones were read by immunoSEQ multiplex PCR, and TCRdb kept only the in-frame ones, dropping some. This sample yields 140,000 to 150,000 clones, of which over 8% are seen a single time; approximately 1.8% belongs to the top ten. The material sequenced was PBMCs. The receptors come from a male donor in good health and CMV-seronegative.

The rearrangement uses TRBV28 and TRBJ1-1; 9 bases are shared with TRBD1. The CDR3 covers 15 residues. Germline CDR1 reads MDHEN; CDR2 reads SYDVKM. Trimming took 6 bases from V and 1 from J; bases not matched to a gene: 6. The CDR3 spells CASRIPGQGNTEAFF. The CDR3 DNA is TGTGCCAGCAGGATCCCGGGACAGGGGAACACTGAAGCTTTCTTT.

The chain links TRBV5-1 to TRBJ1-2, with D perhaps matching TRBD1 (5 bases). Trimming took off 7 bases at V and 6 bases at J, with 19 bases between the two ends. Germline lookup yields CDR1 SGHRS and CDR2 YFSETQ. CDR3 length: 14 residues. CDR3 nucleotide sequence: TGCGCCAGCGCGAACCTCGCAGGGTCCGATGGCTACACCTTC. Amino acid sequence: CASANLAGSDGYTF.

This clone has only a few counts. The V gene is TRBV5-1, the J gene TRBJ2-5; D is possibly TRBD2 (6 bases). With 4 bases removed from V and 1 base from J, the gap between germline ends came to 8 bases. Germline assignment: CDR1 SGHRS and CDR2 YFSETQ. The CDR3 totals 13 residues. In DNA form, the CDR3 reads TGCGCCAGCAGCCCCGGGAGCCAAGAGACCCAGTACTTC. Its protein is CASSPGSQETQYF.

This chain joins TRBV28 and TRBJ1-4; D call uncertain. Germline V gives CDR1 MDHEN, CDR2 SYDVKM. There are 11 residues in the CDR3. This CDR3 is CGPQTNEKLFF. The CDR3 bases are TGTGGGCCGCAAACTAATGAAAAACTGTTTTTT.